This record concerns one T cell receptor (beta chain) sequence. This sample stems from a study of blood T cell repertoires in COVID-19. Study summary: T cells, B-cell-depleted T cells, or PBMCs supplied cDNA or gDNA.

CDR1 and CDR2 from the germline V gene are SQVTM and ANQGSEA. V was cut by 2 bases and J by 0 bases, with 7 bases left in between. This CDR3 has 13 amino acids. As handled by the study authors: Amplifying reference gene primers gave estimates of nucleated cell counts. Generated by immunoSEQ multiplex PCR, the TCRdb table keeps only in-frame clones and is missing some. The DNA gave D and trimming, while V, J and clone size come from that table. The sample holds roughly 100,000 clones, about 91% seen once. The sequenced sample consisted of peripheral blood. The TCR sequence derives from a human donor in a cohort sampled during active COVID-19. The chain couples TRBV29-1 to TRBJ1-1; D is uncertain. The chain's CDR3 is CSVEQTLNTEAFF. In nucleotides, the CDR3 is TGCAGCGTTGAACAGACTTTGAACACTGAAGCTTTCTTT.